A selection of T cell receptor beta chains follows, all from one sample in a study of CD8 T cells in Susac syndrome. MiXCR, applied by TCRdb to the immunoSEQ multiplex PCR reads, yields one record per CDR3 protein. The sample holds about 90,000 distinct CDR3 sequences, roughly 91% seen once. Sequenced sample: CD8+ T cells from PBMCs. The source is a human donor in good health. Each CDR3 is given with its conserved first and last residue. Each record gives: clone size, CDR3 length, D gene, J gene, V gene, CDR3 DNA, CDR3 protein. D genes are given only for firm matches. Rows may omit the clone size; those that give it use once, few, many or a size class.

size: -; length: 14; D: TRBD1; J: TRBJ2-7; V: TRBV23-1; DNA: TGCGCCAGCAGTCCGGGACAGGGGAGCCACGAGCAGTACTTC; CDR3: CASSPGQGSHEQYF
size: -; length: 16; D: -; J: TRBJ2-5; V: TRBV21-1; DNA: TGTGCCAGCAGCAAAGAGGTCAACCACCGCCAAGAGACCCAGTACTTC; CDR3: CASSKEVNHRQETQYF
size: -; length: 17; D: -; J: TRBJ1-2; V: TRBV4-2; DNA: TGTGCCAGCAGCCAAGTAGTAGGCGGCCCAGCTAACTATGGCTACACCTTC; CDR3: CASSQVVGGPANYGYTF
size: -; length: 14; D: -; J: TRBJ1-2; V: TRBV19; DNA: TGTGCCAGTAGTCCTTCGGACAGAATCTATGGCTACACCTTC; CDR3: CASSPSDRIYGYTF
size: -; length: 11; D: -; J: TRBJ1-1; V: TRBV9; DNA: TGTGCCAGCAGCGACATGACTGAAGCTTTCTTT; CDR3: CASSDMTEAFF
size: -; length: 12; D: -; J: TRBJ2-2; V: TRBV29-1; DNA: TGCAGCGTTGTTGAGGGGGGCGGGGAGCTGTTTTTT; CDR3: CSVVEGGGELFF
size: once; length: 15; D: -; J: TRBJ1-4; V: TRBV27; DNA: TGTGCCAGCAGCCCGGTTGGAGGTGCTAATGAAAAACTGTTTTTT; CDR3: CASSPVGGANEKLFF
size: -; length: 14; D: -; J: TRBJ2-2; V: TRBV9; DNA: TGTGCCAGCAGCGACCGAGGGACGTCCGGGGAGCTGTTTTTT; CDR3: CASSDRGTSGELFF
size: -; length: 16; D: TRBD1; J: TRBJ2-5; V: TRBV9; DNA: TGTGCCAGCAGCGAATCCGGGACAGGGGGCCCAGAGACCCAGTACTTC; CDR3: CASSESGTGGPETQYF
size: -; length: 13; D: -; J: TRBJ1-1; V: TRBV10-3; DNA: TGTGCCGCGCAACCGGGCAGCGGGACTGAAGCTTTCTTT; CDR3: CAAQPGSGTEAFF
size: -; length: 14; D: -; J: TRBJ1-1; V: TRBV29-1; DNA: TGCAGCGTTGGCGGCACTTTAGGGAACACTGAAGCTTTCTTT; CDR3: CSVGGTLGNTEAFF
size: few; length: 12; D: -; J: TRBJ1-1; V: TRBV11-2; DNA: TGTGCCAGCAGACAGGGGAACACTGAAGCTTTCTTT; CDR3: CASRQGNTEAFF
size: -; length: 15; D: -; J: TRBJ2-7; V: TRBV19; DNA: TGTGCCAGTAGTATGGCCCTAGGGCAGTTCTACGAGCAGTACTTC; CDR3: CASSMALGQFYEQYF
size: -; length: 17; D: TRBD1; J: TRBJ2-1; V: TRBV3-1; DNA: TGTGCCAGCAGCCAAGCGGGACAGGGGAGCTCCTACAATGAGCAGTTCTTC; CDR3: CASSQAGQGSSYNEQFF
size: -; length: 16; D: -; J: TRBJ2-5; V: TRBV3-1; DNA: TGTGCCAGCAGGCCAAGGAAAGGGTACGGCCAAGAGACCCAGTACTTC; CDR3: CASRPRKGYGQETQYF
size: -; length: 16; D: -; J: TRBJ1-1; V: TRBV7-9; DNA: TGTGCCAGCAGGTCCGGGACGTCCTTTGGGAACACTGAAGCTTTCTTT; CDR3: CASRSGTSFGNTEAFF
size: -; length: 15; D: TRBD1; J: TRBJ1-4; V: TRBV11-2; DNA: TGTGCCAGCAGCTACAGGGGCGCAACTAATGAAAAACTGTTTTTT; CDR3: CASSYRGATNEKLFF
size: -; length: 15; D: TRBD1; J: TRBJ1-5; V: TRBV12-3/TRBV12-4; DNA: TGTGCCAGCAGCCCCGGGACAGTACTCTATCAGCCCCAGCATTTT; CDR3: CASSPGTVLYQPQHF
size: -; length: 12; D: -; J: TRBJ1-2; V: TRBV7-9; DNA: TGTGCCAGCTACCAGGAACTTTCTGGCTACACCTTC; CDR3: CASYQELSGYTF
size: -; length: 14; D: -; J: TRBJ2-5; V: TRBV2; DNA: TGTGCCAGCAGTGATCAGGGGCCCGGGGAGACCCAGTACTTC; CDR3: CASSDQGPGETQYF
size: -; length: 12; D: -; J: TRBJ1-2; V: TRBV14; DNA: TGTGCCAGCAGTCGACCTGGGGTTGGCTACACCTTC; CDR3: CASSRPGVGYTF
size: -; length: 19; D: TRBD2; J: TRBJ2-5; V: TRBV3-1; DNA: TGTGCCAGCAGCACTAGGACTAGCGGGGACCCGACAAAGCAAGAGACCCAGTACTTC; CDR3: CASSTRTSGDPTKQETQYF
size: -; length: 15; D: TRBD1; J: TRBJ2-7; V: TRBV29-1; DNA: TGCAGCGTTGAATGGCGAGACAGGGGGGACTACGAGCAGTACTTC; CDR3: CSVEWRDRGDYEQYF
size: -; length: 17; D: -; J: TRBJ2-1; V: TRBV11-2; DNA: TGTGCCAGCAGCTTTAGTCCGGGGGCCAGCTCCTACAATGAGCAGTTCTTC; CDR3: CASSFSPGASSYNEQFF
size: -; length: 16; D: -; J: TRBJ2-1; V: TRBV20-1; DNA: TGCAGTGCTCCGCCAGCGACTAGGGGCGGAAACAATGAGCAGTTCTTC; CDR3: CSAPPATRGGNNEQFF
size: once; length: 16; D: TRBD1; J: TRBJ1-2; V: TRBV5-1; DNA: TGCGCCAGCAGCTTGGGGCCGGGACAGGGAACCTATGGCTACACCTTC; CDR3: CASSLGPGQGTYGYTF
size: -; length: 13; D: -; J: TRBJ1-1; V: TRBV12-3/TRBV12-4; DNA: TGTGCCAGCAGTTTGGGCGGAGCTAATGAAGCTTTCTTT; CDR3: CASSLGGANEAFF
size: -; length: 15; D: TRBD2; J: TRBJ2-2; V: TRBV9; DNA: TGTGCCAGCAGCGCTAGCGGGGGGGCCTCCGGGGAGCTGTTTTTT; CDR3: CASSASGGASGELFF
size: -; length: 12; D: -; J: TRBJ2-3; V: TRBV5-6; DNA: TGTGCCAGCAGCTTTGGCACAGATACGCAGTATTTT; CDR3: CASSFGTDTQYF
size: -; length: 14; D: -; J: TRBJ2-7; V: TRBV7-9; DNA: TGTGCCAGCAGCCCACCCGAGGGGTCCTACGAGCAGTACTTC; CDR3: CASSPPEGSYEQYF
size: -; length: 12; D: -; J: TRBJ1-1; V: TRBV6-6; DNA: TGTGCCAGCAAGGAGGGAGGCACTGAAGCTTTCTTT; CDR3: CASKEGGTEAFF
size: -; length: 15; D: TRBD1; J: TRBJ2-7; V: TRBV14; DNA: TGTGCCAGCAGCCAAGGGACAGGGTGGAACTACGAGCAGTACTTC; CDR3: CASSQGTGWNYEQYF
size: -; length: 16; D: -; J: TRBJ2-1; V: TRBV3-1; DNA: TGTGCCAGCAGCCCCACCGGACAGCGGATTTACAATGAGCAGTTCTTC; CDR3: CASSPTGQRIYNEQFF